The 2 T cell receptor beta chains in this list originate from one sample, sequenced in a study of shared clonotypes between healthy human individuals (TCRdb year 2020). Library preparation employed the immunoSEQ multiplex PCR assay. TCRdb took over this immuneACCESS table, retaining in-frame rearrangements with V and J assigned. Such tables are incomplete; in checked studies, under half of the missing clones stem from an unresolved V gene, and the remainder is unexplained. This sample gives about 2.3 million clones in total; 85% to 95% of them show up just once. Of the sample, 0.37% falls within the top ten clones. What was sequenced was naive CD4+ T cells from PBMCs. The meaning of the sample's cell subset or site label: CD45RA+ positively selected. Receptor source: a man aged 18-30 years in good health. Some clones in this sample may be carry-over from other donors' samples.

This clone appeared once. The chain is built from TRBV5-5 and TRBJ1-3; D is uncertain. Germline CDR1 SGHKS, CDR2 YYEKEE (reference sequence). The CDR3 has 17 residues. The V and J ends lost 0 bases and 0 bases respectively, with 13 bases between them. Here the CDR3 reads CASSLGPGRASGNTIYF. CDR3 nucleotides: TGTGCCAGCAGCTTGGGACCTGGGAGGGCCTCTGGAAACACCATATATTTT.

As regards this clone: In the same sample, other DNA sequences code for this CDR3. The chain joins TRBV5-1 to TRBJ1-1, with TRBD1 matching over 7 bases. Losses at the gene ends were 3 bases for V and 2 bases for J; bases not matched to a gene: 4. In germline, CDR1 is SGHRS, CDR2 YFSETQ. CDR3 length: 14 amino acids. The CDR3 region is CASSSTGSNTEAFF. Written as DNA, the CDR3 is TGCGCCAGCAGCTCGACAGGGAGCAACACTGAAGCTTTCTTT. Combining the CDR3 with reference TRBV5-1 and TRBJ1-1 gives the whole variable domain KAGVTQTPRYLIKTRGQQVTLSCSPISGHRSVSWYQQTPGQGLQFLFEYFSETQRNKGNFPGRFSGRQFSNSRSEMNVSTLELGDSALYLCASSSTGSNTEAFFGQGTRLTVV.